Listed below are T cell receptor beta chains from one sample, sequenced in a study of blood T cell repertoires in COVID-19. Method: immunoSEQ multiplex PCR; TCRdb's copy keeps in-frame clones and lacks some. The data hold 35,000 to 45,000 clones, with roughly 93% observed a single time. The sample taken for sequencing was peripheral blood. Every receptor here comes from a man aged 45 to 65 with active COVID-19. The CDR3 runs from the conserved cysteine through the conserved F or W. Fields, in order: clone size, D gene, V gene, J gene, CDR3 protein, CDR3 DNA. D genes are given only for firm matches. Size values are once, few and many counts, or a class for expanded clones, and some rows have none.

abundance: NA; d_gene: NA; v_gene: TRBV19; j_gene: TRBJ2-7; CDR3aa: CASSGTGEDPSYEQYF; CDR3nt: TGTGCCAGTAGCGGGACTGGAGAAGATCCATCCTACGAGCAGTACTTC
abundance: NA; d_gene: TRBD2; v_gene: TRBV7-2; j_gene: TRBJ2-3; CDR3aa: CASSFQRTSGSFIGDTQYF; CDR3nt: TGTGCCAGCAGCTTTCAGAGGACTAGCGGGAGTTTTATTGGAGATACGCAGTATTTT
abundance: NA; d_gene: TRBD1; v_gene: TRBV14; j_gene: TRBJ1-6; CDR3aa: CASSQDNLAGGHSSSYNSPLHF; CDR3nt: TGTGCCAGCAGCCAAGACAACCTGGCAGGGGGTCATTCGAGCTCCTATAATTCACCCCTCCACTTT
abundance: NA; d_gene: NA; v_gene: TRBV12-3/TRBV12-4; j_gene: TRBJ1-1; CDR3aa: CASSWGSNTEAFF; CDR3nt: TGTGCCAGCAGTTGGGGCTCGAACACTGAAGCTTTCTTT
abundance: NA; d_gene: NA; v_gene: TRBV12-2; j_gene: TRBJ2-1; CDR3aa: CASRLSRGSNEQFF; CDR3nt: TGTGCAAGTCGCTTATCCCGGGGAAGCAATGAGCAGTTCTTC
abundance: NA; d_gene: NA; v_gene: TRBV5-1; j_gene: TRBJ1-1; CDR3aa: CASSLVAGRMNTEAFF; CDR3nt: TGCGCCAGCAGCTTGGTCGCAGGCCGCATGAACACTGAAGCTTTCTTT
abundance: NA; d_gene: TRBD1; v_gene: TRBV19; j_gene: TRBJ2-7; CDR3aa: CASSPSGGQGAYEQYF; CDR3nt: TGTGCCAGTAGCCCCTCCGGGGGACAGGGGGCCTACGAGCAGTACTTC
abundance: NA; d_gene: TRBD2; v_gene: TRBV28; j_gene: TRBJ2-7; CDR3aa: CASRGGTRSWEQYF; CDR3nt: TGTGCCAGCAGGGGGGGGACTAGATCTTGGGAGCAGTACTTC
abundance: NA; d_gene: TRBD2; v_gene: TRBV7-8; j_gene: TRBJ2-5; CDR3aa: CASSFGAGVGETQYF; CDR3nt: TGTGCCAGCAGCTTCGGGGCGGGAGTGGGAGAGACCCAGTACTTC
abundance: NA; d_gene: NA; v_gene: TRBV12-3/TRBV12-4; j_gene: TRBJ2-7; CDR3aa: CASSFFRGSEQYF; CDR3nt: TGTGCCAGCAGTTTTTTCCGGGGTAGCGAGCAGTACTTC
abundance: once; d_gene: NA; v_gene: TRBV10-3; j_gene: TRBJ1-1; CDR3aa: CAIRWTANTEAFF; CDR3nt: TGTGCCATCAGGTGGACAGCGAACACTGAAGCTTTCTTT
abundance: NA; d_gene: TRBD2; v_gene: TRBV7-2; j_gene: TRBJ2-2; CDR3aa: CASSLVGLAGGGTGELFF; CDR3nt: TGTGCCAGCAGCTTAGTGGGACTAGCGGGAGGAGGCACCGGGGAGCTGTTTTTT
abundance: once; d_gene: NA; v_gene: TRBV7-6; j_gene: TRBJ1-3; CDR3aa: CASSLGSGVGNTIYF; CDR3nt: TGTGCCAGCAGCTTAGGGTCGGGTGTTGGAAACACCATATATTTT
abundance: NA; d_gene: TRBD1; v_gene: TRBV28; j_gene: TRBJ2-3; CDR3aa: CASSSPGGIDTQYF; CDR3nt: TGTGCCAGCAGTTCCCCAGGGGGCATAGATACGCAGTATTTT
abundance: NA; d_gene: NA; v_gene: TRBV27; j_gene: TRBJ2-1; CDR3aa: CASKANYYNEQFF; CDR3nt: TGTGCCAGCAAAGCGAACTATTACAATGAGCAGTTCTTC
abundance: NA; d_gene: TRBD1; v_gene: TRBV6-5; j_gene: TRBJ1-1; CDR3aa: CASSYGDRQNTEAFF; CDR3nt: TGTGCCAGCAGTTATGGGGACAGGCAGAACACTGAAGCTTTCTTT
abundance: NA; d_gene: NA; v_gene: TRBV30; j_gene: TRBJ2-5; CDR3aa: CAWGMAYGSKETQYF; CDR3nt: TGTGCCTGGGGGATGGCATACGGGTCAAAAGAGACCCAGTACTTC
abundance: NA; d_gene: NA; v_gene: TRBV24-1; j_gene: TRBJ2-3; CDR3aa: CATSERLIWDTQYF; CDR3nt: TGTGCCACCAGTGAGCGACTTATTTGGGATACGCAGTATTTT
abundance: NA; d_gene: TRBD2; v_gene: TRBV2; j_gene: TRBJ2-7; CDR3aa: CASSPGLADEQYF; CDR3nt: TGTGCCAGCAGCCCGGGACTAGCAGACGAGCAGTACTTC
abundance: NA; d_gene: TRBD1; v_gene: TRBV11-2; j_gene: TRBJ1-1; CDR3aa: CASSPEGASNTEAFF; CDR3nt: TGTGCCAGCAGCCCGGAGGGGGCGTCGAACACTGAAGCTTTCTTT
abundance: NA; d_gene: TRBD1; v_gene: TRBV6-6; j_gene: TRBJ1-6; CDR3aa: CASAVVSGGNSPLHF; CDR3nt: TGTGCCAGCGCGGTGGTTTCAGGGGGTAATTCACCCCTCCACTTT
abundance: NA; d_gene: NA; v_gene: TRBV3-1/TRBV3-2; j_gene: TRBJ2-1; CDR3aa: CASSQALQQYNEQFF; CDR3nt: TGTGCCAGCAGCCAGGCCTTGCAACAGTACAATGAGCAGTTCTTC
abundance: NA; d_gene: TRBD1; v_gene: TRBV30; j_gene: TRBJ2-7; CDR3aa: CAWTRQGFYEQYF; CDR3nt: TGTGCCTGGACCCGACAGGGATTCTACGAGCAGTACTTC
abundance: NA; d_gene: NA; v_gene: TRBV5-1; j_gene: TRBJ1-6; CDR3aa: CASSLAGSASPLHF; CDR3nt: TGCGCCAGCAGCTTAGCAGGTTCGGCTTCACCCCTCCACTTT
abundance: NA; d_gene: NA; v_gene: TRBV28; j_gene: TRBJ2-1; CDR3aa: CASSRRGTVTYNEQFF; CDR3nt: TGTGCCAGCAGTCGCAGGGGAACAGTGACCTACAATGAGCAGTTCTTC
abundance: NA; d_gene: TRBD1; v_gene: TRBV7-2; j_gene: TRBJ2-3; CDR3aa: CASSTTGGPDTQYF; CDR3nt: TGTGCCAGCAGCACTACAGGGGGGCCGGATACGCAGTATTTT
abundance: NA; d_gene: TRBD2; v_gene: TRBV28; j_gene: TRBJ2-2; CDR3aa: CASSLGLAANTGELFF; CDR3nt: TGTGCCAGCAGTCTGGGGCTAGCGGCGAACACCGGGGAGCTGTTTTTT
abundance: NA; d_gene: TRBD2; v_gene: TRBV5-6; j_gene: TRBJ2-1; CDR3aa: CASSSGLAGGYEQFF; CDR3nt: TGTGCCAGCAGCTCGGGACTAGCGGGAGGATATGAGCAGTTCTTC
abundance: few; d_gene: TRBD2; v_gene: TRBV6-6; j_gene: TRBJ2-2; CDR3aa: CASSYRTSGGELFF; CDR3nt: TGTGCCAGCAGTTACAGGACTAGCGGGGGGGAGCTGTTTTTT
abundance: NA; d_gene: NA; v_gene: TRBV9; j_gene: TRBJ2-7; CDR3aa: CASSPGIAGFNEQYF; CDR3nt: TGTGCCAGCAGCCCGGGAATAGCCGGGTTTAACGAGCAGTACTTC
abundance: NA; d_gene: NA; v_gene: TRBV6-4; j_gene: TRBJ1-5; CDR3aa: CASSPEGGGQPQHF; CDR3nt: TGTGCCAGCAGCCCCGAGGGAGGAGGACAGCCCCAGCATTTT
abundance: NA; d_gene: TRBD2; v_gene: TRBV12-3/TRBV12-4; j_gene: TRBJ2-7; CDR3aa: CASSLTSLEQYF; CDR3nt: TGTGCCAGCAGTTTGACTAGCTTAGAGCAGTACTTC
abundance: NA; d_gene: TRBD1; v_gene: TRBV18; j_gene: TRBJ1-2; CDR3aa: CASSPPTGGADYGYTF; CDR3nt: TGTGCCAGCTCACCCCCGACAGGGGGCGCGGACTATGGCTACACCTTC
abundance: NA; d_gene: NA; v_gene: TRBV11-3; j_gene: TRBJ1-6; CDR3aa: CASSQQGYNSPLHF; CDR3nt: TGTGCCAGCAGCCAACAGGGATACAATTCACCCCTCCACTTT
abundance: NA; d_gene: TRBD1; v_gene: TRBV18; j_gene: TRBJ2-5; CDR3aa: CASSSGPNRGMETQYF; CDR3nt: TGTGCCAGCTCATCAGGACCCAACAGGGGGATGGAGACCCAGTACTTC
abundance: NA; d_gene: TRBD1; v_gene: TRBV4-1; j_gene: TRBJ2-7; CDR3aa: CASSQRTGIPYEQYF; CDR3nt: TGCGCCAGCAGCCAGAGGACAGGGATTCCCTACGAGCAGTACTTC
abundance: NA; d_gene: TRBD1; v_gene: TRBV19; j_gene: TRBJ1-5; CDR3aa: CASSGDRDRSQGQPQHF; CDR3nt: TGTGCCAGTAGTGGAGACCGGGACAGATCTCAGGGGCAGCCCCAGCATTTT
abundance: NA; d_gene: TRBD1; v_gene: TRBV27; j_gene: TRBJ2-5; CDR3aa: CASSDRGGPQETQYF; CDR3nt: TGTGCCAGCAGTGACAGGGGTGGGCCACAAGAGACCCAGTACTTC
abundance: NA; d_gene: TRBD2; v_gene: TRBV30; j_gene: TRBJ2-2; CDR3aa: CAWSGLAGADTGELFF; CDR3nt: TGTGCCTGGAGTGGGTTAGCGGGAGCGGACACCGGGGAGCTGTTTTTT
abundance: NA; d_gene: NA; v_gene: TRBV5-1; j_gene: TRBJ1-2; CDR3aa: CASSLAEGTHSYGYTF; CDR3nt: TGCGCCAGCAGCTTGGCCGAGGGGACACACTCCTATGGCTACACCTTC
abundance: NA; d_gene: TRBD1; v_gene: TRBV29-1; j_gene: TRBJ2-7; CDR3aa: CSVGGQGAPISYEQYF; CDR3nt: TGCAGCGTCGGAGGACAGGGGGCCCCCATCTCCTACGAGCAGTACTTC
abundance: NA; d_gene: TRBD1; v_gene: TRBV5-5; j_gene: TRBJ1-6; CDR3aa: CASVEDRGLSSLLHF; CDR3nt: TGTGCCAGCGTAGAGGACAGGGGGCTGAGTTCACTCCTCCACTTT
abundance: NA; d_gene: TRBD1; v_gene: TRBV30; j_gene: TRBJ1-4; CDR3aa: CAWMDRGADEKLFF; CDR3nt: TGTGCCTGGATGGACAGGGGAGCGGATGAAAAACTGTTTTTT
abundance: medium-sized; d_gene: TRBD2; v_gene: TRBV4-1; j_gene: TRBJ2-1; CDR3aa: CASSLTSGSFNEQFF; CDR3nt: TGCGCCAGCAGCCTCACTAGCGGGAGTTTCAATGAGCAGTTCTTC
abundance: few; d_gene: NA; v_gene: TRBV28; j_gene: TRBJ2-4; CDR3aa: CASSSVQSGGNIQYF; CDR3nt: TGTGCCAGCAGCTCGGTTCAGTCAGGAGGAAACATTCAGTACTTC